This T cell receptor beta chain stems from a study of identical twins. TCRdb itself ran the 5' RACE reads through MiXCR, one entry per CDR3 protein. Of 250,000 to 350,000 distinct CDR3 sequences listed, more than 6.5% are singletons. This sample was shared with a second study, whose subject was yellow fever vaccine responses in identical twins.

The TCR comes from a woman aged 18-29 years in good health. Sequenced material: memory (CD45RO+) T cells sorted from blood.

DNA for the CDR3: TGCAGCGTTGACGGGCAGGGGGCCGGTGAGACCCAGTACTTC. This sequence encodes CSVDGQGAGETQYF. The chain links TRBV29-1 to TRBJ2-5, with TRBD1 matching 8 bases. CDR1 is SQVTM and CDR2 is ANQGSEA in the germline V gene. This CDR3 spans 14 amino acids. The J segment lost 5 bases and the V segment lost 3 bases, leaving 8 bases of the junction unmatched.